This TCR beta chain was sequenced in a study of T cell changes during pregnancy in multiple sclerosis. As concerns this clone: At one boundary the junction diverges from the germline segment, which might be a read error.

The protocol was immunoSEQ multiplex PCR, while the TCRdb copy is restricted to in-frame clones and leaves out a portion. The table lists roughly 40,000 clones, under 90% of them singletons. Looked up from germline, CDR1 is SGHRS and CDR2 is YFSETQ. The CDR3 spans 17 residues. This TCR was recovered from a female donor with multiple sclerosis, enrolled in a pregnancy study. Material: CD4+ T cells from peripheral blood mononuclear cells, obtained before pregnancy. This chain connects TRBV5-1 to TRBJ2-2; TRBD1 is a possible D gene (8 bases). The CDR3 loop is CTSSSGTGGWNTGELFF. The CDR3 DNA reads as TGCACCAGCAGCAGCGGGACAGGAGGGTGGAACACCGGGGAGCTGTTTTTT.